The clone carrying this T cell receptor (beta chain) was seen a handful of times. Germline CDR1 reads SGDLS; CDR2 reads YYNGEE. The CDR3 totals 13 residues. V was trimmed by 7 bases and J by 4 bases, leaving 14 bases between them. This entry belongs to a study of T cell responses to AZD1222 COVID-19 vaccine. The assay was immunoSEQ multiplex PCR, and TCRdb's table has in-frame clones only and misses some. The sample holds around 130,000 clones, around 94% seen once. This clonotype originated in an adult in good health. This chain joins TRBV9 and TRBJ1-1; D gene uncertain. This specimen was peripheral blood, taken on day 0 of AZD1222 vaccination. The CDR3 loop reads CASGVGPFTEAFF. The CDR3 coding sequence is TGTGCCAGCGGAGTTGGACCATTCACTGAAGCTTTCTTT.